This is a list of T cell receptor beta chains from one sample in a study of cytotoxic CD8 clonotypes in ibrutinib-treated CLL. Sequenced by immunoSEQ multiplex PCR; TCRdb stores in-frame clones only, minus some. Here the sample spans around 70,000 clones, around two thirds being singletons. The source was PBMCs, collected after 12 months of ibrutinib treatment. These TCRs come from a human donor with chronic lymphocytic leukemia. Both conserved end residues are part of each CDR3. Fields, in order: V gene, J gene, D gene, clone size, CDR3 protein, CDR3 DNA. The D gene is left open where the match is weak. Expanded clones are given a class, and other clones once, few, many or no size at all.

v_gene: TRBV7-2
j_gene: TRBJ1-4
d_gene: -
abundance: few
CDR3aa: CASSWRRDNEKLFF
CDR3nt: TGTGCCAGCAGCTGGCGCAGGGATAATGAAAAACTGTTTTTT

v_gene: TRBV6-6
j_gene: TRBJ2-7
d_gene: -
abundance: -
CDR3aa: CASSYSQDTYEQYF
CDR3nt: TGTGCCAGCAGTTACTCGCAGGACACCTACGAGCAGTACTTC

v_gene: TRBV11-3
j_gene: TRBJ2-2
d_gene: -
abundance: once
CDR3aa: CASSLERGAANTGELFF
CDR3nt: TGTGCCAGCAGCTTAGAAAGGGGGGCGGCGAACACCGGGGAGCTGTTTTTT

v_gene: TRBV27
j_gene: TRBJ1-6
d_gene: -
abundance: -
CDR3aa: CASSPLIGSPLHF
CDR3nt: TGTGCCAGCAGCCCCCTTATCGGATCACCCCTCCACTTT

v_gene: TRBV13
j_gene: TRBJ1-3
d_gene: -
abundance: -
CDR3aa: CASSLTGSGNTIYF
CDR3nt: TGTGCCAGCAGCTTGACAGGCTCTGGAAACACCATATATTTT

v_gene: TRBV30
j_gene: TRBJ2-7
d_gene: -
abundance: -
CDR3aa: CAWSVGLLFEQYF
CDR3nt: TGTGCCTGGAGCGTGGGACTTCTTTTCGAGCAGTACTTC

v_gene: TRBV2
j_gene: TRBJ1-1
d_gene: -
abundance: -
CDR3aa: CASSEIDLGPTMTEAFF
CDR3nt: TGTGCCAGCAGTGAAATCGACCTGGGGCCGACGATGACTGAAGCTTTCTTT

v_gene: TRBV11-3
j_gene: TRBJ2-1
d_gene: TRBD2
abundance: -
CDR3aa: CASSRSGPGSYNEQFF
CDR3nt: TGTGCCAGCAGCCGTAGCGGGCCAGGCTCCTACAATGAGCAGTTCTTC

v_gene: TRBV5-6
j_gene: TRBJ1-4
d_gene: -
abundance: -
CDR3aa: CASSRVGGLATNEKLFF
CDR3nt: TGTGCCAGCAGCCGGGTCGGGGGGCTCGCAACTAATGAAAAACTGTTTTTT

v_gene: TRBV14
j_gene: TRBJ2-7
d_gene: -
abundance: -
CDR3aa: CASSQDLGEGRSYEQYF
CDR3nt: TGTGCCAGCAGCCAAGATCTTGGAGAGGGCCGGTCCTACGAGCAGTACTTC

v_gene: TRBV14
j_gene: TRBJ1-2
d_gene: -
abundance: -
CDR3aa: CASSQDLSYGYTF
CDR3nt: TGTGCCAGCAGCCAAGATCTGTCCTATGGCTACACCTTC

v_gene: TRBV19
j_gene: TRBJ1-5
d_gene: -
abundance: -
CDR3aa: CASQGRGNQPQHF
CDR3nt: TGTGCCAGCCAAGGTAGGGGCAATCAGCCCCAGCATTTT

v_gene: TRBV27
j_gene: TRBJ1-1
d_gene: -
abundance: -
CDR3aa: CASSPSGVTEAFF
CDR3nt: TGTGCCAGCAGTCCCTCCGGGGTAACTGAAGCTTTCTTT

v_gene: TRBV19
j_gene: TRBJ1-2
d_gene: -
abundance: few
CDR3aa: CASSIRVLDYGYTF
CDR3nt: TGTGCCAGTAGTATACGGGTCTTGGATTATGGCTACACCTTC

v_gene: TRBV19
j_gene: TRBJ1-5
d_gene: -
abundance: many
CDR3aa: CASSIQGGGLYQPQHF
CDR3nt: TGTGCCAGTAGTATACAGGGCGGGGGGCTGTATCAGCCCCAGCATTTT

v_gene: TRBV7-2
j_gene: TRBJ2-1
d_gene: TRBD2
abundance: -
CDR3aa: CASSLMTSGFYNEQFF
CDR3nt: TGTGCCAGCAGCTTAATGACTAGCGGGTTTTACAATGAGCAGTTCTTC

v_gene: TRBV10-3
j_gene: TRBJ1-2
d_gene: -
abundance: -
CDR3aa: CAIRDGTLRGYTF
CDR3nt: TGTGCCATCAGGGACGGAACCCTTCGGGGCTACACCTTC

v_gene: TRBV4-2
j_gene: TRBJ1-1
d_gene: TRBD1
abundance: -
CDR3aa: CASSQGTGVNTEAFF
CDR3nt: TGTGCCAGCAGCCAAGGGACAGGGGTAAACACTGAAGCTTTCTTT

v_gene: TRBV30
j_gene: TRBJ1-5
d_gene: -
abundance: -
CDR3aa: CAWSVLAGADQPQHF
CDR3nt: TGTGCCTGGAGTGTATTGGCAGGGGCAGATCAGCCCCAGCATTTT

v_gene: TRBV7-2
j_gene: TRBJ1-2
d_gene: -
abundance: -
CDR3aa: CASSSGPVANYGYTF
CDR3nt: TGTGCCAGCAGCTCGGGACCGGTAGCTAACTATGGCTACACCTTC

v_gene: TRBV4-1
j_gene: TRBJ1-1
d_gene: TRBD1
abundance: few
CDR3aa: CASTGQGVNTEAFF
CDR3nt: TGCGCCAGCACTGGACAGGGCGTGAACACTGAAGCTTTCTTT

v_gene: TRBV27
j_gene: TRBJ2-7
d_gene: TRBD2
abundance: -
CDR3aa: CASRTRGGSYEQYF
CDR3nt: TGTGCCAGCAGAACCCGGGGGGGCTCCTACGAGCAGTACTTC

v_gene: TRBV4-3
j_gene: TRBJ1-1
d_gene: -
abundance: -
CDR3aa: CASSQEPRTEAFF
CDR3nt: TGCGCCAGCAGCCAAGAACCGAGGACTGAAGCTTTCTTT

v_gene: TRBV28
j_gene: TRBJ1-1
d_gene: -
abundance: once
CDR3aa: CASSSDRNTEAFF
CDR3nt: TGTGCCAGCAGTTCCGACAGAAACACTGAAGCTTTCTTT

v_gene: TRBV5-4
j_gene: TRBJ2-2
d_gene: TRBD1
abundance: few
CDR3aa: CASSPGTGNTGELFF
CDR3nt: TGTGCCAGCAGCCCCGGGACAGGGAACACCGGGGAGCTGTTTTTT

v_gene: TRBV5-1
j_gene: TRBJ1-1
d_gene: -
abundance: once
CDR3aa: CASSLRQMNTEAFF
CDR3nt: TGCGCCAGCAGCTTGCGACAGATGAACACTGAAGCTTTCTTT

v_gene: TRBV5-1
j_gene: TRBJ2-7
d_gene: -
abundance: few
CDR3aa: CASSLGYEQYF
CDR3nt: TGCGCCAGCAGCCTGGGTTACGAGCAGTACTTC

v_gene: TRBV27
j_gene: TRBJ1-6
d_gene: -
abundance: -
CDR3aa: CASSLGAETYNSPLHF
CDR3nt: TGTGCCAGCAGTTTAGGGGCGGAGACCTATAATTCACCCCTCCACTTT

v_gene: TRBV7-7
j_gene: TRBJ2-5
d_gene: -
abundance: -
CDR3aa: CASSLERGETQYF
CDR3nt: TGTGCCAGCAGCTTAGAGAGGGGAGAGACCCAGTACTTC

v_gene: TRBV29-1
j_gene: TRBJ1-4
d_gene: -
abundance: -
CDR3aa: CSATSLTGEKLFF
CDR3nt: TGCAGCGCCACCTCTCTAACGGGGGAAAAACTGTTTTTT

v_gene: TRBV18
j_gene: TRBJ1-5
d_gene: -
abundance: few
CDR3aa: CASSRPGNRGRQPQHF
CDR3nt: TGTGCCAGCTCACGTCCCGGGAACAGAGGTCGTCAGCCCCAGCATTTT

v_gene: TRBV25-1
j_gene: TRBJ2-7
d_gene: -
abundance: -
CDR3aa: CASSQGGSAYEQYF
CDR3nt: TGTGCCAGCAGTCAAGGAGGCAGCGCCTACGAGCAGTACTTC